This T cell receptor (beta chain) was obtained from a study of T cells after yellow fever vaccination. V gave up 4 bases and J gave up 3 bases, with 10 bases separating them. The CDR3 covers 15 residues. Germline loops: CDR1 LGHNA, CDR2 YSLEER. As TCR cDNA was made by 5'RACE template switching, a universal primer site and UMIs were added. TCRdb used MiXCR to reprocess the 5' RACE reads, holding one entry per CDR3 protein. The sample carries 500,000 to 700,000 distinct CDR3 sequences, less than 20% recorded once. This sample comprised PBMCs, obtained 15 days after the yellow fever booster vaccination. This chain uses TRBV4-3 with TRBJ2-6, with D perhaps TRBD1 (5 bases). The TCR comes from a man aged 25 to 40 who received the YFV17D yellow fever vaccine. CDR3 amino acids: CASSPQAFGANVLTF. CDR3 in DNA: TGCGCCAGCAGCCCACAGGCCTTTGGGGCCAACGTCCTGACTTTC.